The present TCR beta chain was sequenced within a study of blood T cell repertoires in COVID-19. Assay used: immunoSEQ multiplex PCR; TCRdb lists only in-frame clones, some missing. Among 200,000 to 250,000 clones listed, 88% were seen once. The clonotype originates from a man between 65 and 85 years old with acute or convalescent COVID-19. The specimen sequenced was peripheral blood.

The CDR3 DNA sequence: TGTGCCAGCTCAACGGGACAGGGGAAAGACAATGAGCAGTTCTTC. Translating gives CASSTGQGKDNEQFF. The V call is TRBV18, the J call TRBJ2-1; 10 bases fit TRBD1. The germline CDR1 and CDR2 sequences are KGHSH and LQKENI. CDR3 length: 15 amino acids. After removal of 5 bases from V and 5 bases from J, the junction contained 6 bases not matched to a gene.